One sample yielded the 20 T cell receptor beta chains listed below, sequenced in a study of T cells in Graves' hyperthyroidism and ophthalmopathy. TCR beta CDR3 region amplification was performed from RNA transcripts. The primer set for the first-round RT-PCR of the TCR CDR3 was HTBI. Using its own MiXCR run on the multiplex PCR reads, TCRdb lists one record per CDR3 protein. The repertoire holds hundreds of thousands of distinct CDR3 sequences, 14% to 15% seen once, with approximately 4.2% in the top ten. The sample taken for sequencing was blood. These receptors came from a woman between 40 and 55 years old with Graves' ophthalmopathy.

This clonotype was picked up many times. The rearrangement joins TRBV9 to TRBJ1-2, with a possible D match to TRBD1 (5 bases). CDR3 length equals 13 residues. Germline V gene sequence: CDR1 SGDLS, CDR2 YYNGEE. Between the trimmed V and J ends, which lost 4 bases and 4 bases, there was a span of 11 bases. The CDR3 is CASSSDRFYGYTF. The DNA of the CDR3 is TGTGCCAGCAGCTCCGACAGATTCTATGGCTACACCTTC.

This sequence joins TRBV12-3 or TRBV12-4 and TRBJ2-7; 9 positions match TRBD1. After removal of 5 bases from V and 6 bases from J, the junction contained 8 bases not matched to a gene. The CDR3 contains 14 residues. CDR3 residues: CASSAGTGRSEQYF. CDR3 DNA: TGTGCCAGCAGTGCCGGGACAGGGCGCTCCGAGCAGTACTTC.

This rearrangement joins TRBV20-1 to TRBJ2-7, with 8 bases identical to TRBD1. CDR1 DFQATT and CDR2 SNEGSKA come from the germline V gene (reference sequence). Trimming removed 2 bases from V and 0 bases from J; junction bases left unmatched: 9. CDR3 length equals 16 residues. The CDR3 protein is CSARSSQGVLSYEQYF. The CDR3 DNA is TGCAGTGCTAGATCATCACAGGGGGTTCTCTCCTACGAGCAGTACTTC.

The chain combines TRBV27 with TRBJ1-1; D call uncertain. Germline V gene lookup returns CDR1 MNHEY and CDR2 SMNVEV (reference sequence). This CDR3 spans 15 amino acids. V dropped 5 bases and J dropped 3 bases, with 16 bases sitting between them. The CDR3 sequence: CASSLVRTQHTEAFF. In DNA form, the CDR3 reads TGTGCCAGCAGTCTAGTCCGTACGCAGCACACTGAAGCTTTCTTT.

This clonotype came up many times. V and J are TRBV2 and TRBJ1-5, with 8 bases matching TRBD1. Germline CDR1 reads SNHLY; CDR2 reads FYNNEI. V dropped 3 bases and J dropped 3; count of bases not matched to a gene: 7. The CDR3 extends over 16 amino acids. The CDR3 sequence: CASSEGRGPYNQPQHF. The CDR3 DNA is TGTGCCAGCAGTGAGGGCAGGGGGCCATACAATCAGCCCCAGCATTTT.

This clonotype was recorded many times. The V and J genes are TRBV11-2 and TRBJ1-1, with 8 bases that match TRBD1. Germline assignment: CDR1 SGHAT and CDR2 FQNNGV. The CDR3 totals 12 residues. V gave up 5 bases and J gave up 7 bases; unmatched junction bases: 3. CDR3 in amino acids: CASSQDRGEAFF. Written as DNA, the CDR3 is TGTGCCAGCAGCCAAGACAGGGGTGAAGCTTTCTTT.

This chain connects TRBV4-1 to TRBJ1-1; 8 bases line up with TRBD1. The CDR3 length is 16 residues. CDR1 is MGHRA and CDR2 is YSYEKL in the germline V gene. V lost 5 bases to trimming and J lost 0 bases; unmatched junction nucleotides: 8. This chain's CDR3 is CASSSRTGKMNTEAFF. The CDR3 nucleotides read TGCGCCAGCAGCTCACGGACAGGGAAGATGAACACTGAAGCTTTCTTT.

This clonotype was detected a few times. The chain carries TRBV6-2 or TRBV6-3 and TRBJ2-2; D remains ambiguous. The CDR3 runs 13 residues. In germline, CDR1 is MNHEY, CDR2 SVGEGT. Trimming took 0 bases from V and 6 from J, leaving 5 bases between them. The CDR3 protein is CASSYSVSGELFF. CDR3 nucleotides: TGTGCCAGCAGTTACTCGGTGTCCGGGGAGCTGTTTTTT.

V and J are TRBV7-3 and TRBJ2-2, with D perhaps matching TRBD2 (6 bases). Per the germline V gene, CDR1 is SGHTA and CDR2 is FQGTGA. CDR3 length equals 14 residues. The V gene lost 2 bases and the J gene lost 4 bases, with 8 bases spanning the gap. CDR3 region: CASSLLGLTGELFF. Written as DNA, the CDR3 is TGTGCCAGCAGCTTACTGGGACTCACCGGGGAGCTGTTTTTT.

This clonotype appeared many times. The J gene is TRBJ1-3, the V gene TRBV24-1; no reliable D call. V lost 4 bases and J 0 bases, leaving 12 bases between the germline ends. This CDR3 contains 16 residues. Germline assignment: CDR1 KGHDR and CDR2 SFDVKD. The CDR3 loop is CATSEPPSYSGNTIYF. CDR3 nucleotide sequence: TGTGCCACCAGTGAGCCCCCGTCTTACTCTGGAAACACCATATATTTT.

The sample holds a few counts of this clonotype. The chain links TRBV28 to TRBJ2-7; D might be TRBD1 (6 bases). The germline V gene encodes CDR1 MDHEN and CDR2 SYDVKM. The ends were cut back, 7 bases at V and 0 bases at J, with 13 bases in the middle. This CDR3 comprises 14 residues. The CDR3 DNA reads TGTGCCAGCACCTCCGGGACACACTCCTACGAGCAGTACTTC. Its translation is CASTSGTHSYEQYF.

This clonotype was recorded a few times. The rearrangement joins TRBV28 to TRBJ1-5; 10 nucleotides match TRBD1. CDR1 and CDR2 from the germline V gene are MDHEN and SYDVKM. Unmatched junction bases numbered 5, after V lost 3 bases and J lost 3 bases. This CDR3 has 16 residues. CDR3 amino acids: CASSFGGTGVNQPQHF. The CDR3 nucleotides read TGTGCCAGCAGTTTTGGGGGGACAGGGGTCAATCAGCCCCAGCATTTT.

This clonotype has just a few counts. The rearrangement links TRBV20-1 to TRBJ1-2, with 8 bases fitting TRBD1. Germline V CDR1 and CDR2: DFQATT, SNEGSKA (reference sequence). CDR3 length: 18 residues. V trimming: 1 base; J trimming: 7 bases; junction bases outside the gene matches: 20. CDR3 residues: CSARVLSWGGQGKSGYTF. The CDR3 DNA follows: TGCAGTGCTAGAGTTCTATCATGGGGTGGACAGGGAAAGAGTGGCTACACCTTC.

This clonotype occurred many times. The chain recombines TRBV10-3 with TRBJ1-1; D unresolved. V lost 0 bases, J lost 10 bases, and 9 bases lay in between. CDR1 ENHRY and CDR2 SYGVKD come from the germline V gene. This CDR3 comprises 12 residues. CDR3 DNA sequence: TGTGCCATCAGTGAGTCGGCAGCGGGAGCTTTCTTT. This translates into CAISESAAGAFF.

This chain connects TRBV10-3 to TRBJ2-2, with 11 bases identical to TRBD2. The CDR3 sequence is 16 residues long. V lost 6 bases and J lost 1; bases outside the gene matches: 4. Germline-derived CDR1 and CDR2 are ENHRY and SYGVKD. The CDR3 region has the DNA TGTGCCATCAGAACTGGGACTAGCGGGAACACCGGGGAGCTGTTTTTT. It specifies CAIRTGTSGNTGELFF.

CDR3 loop: CASTPGQFLETQYF. CDR3 sequence (DNA): TGTGCCAGCACCCCGGGACAGTTCTTGGAGACCCAGTACTTC. The genes are TRBV28 and TRBJ2-5; 7 nucleotides agree with TRBD1. This CDR3 is 14 amino acids long. V shed 7 bases and J 5 bases; nucleotides not matched to a gene: 10. In germline, CDR1 is MDHEN, CDR2 SYDVKM.

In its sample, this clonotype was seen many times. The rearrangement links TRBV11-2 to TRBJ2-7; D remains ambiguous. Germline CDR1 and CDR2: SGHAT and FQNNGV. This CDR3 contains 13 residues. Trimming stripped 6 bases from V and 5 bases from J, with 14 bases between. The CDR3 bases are TGTGCCAGCAGGGCCGACGGGCTCAACGAGCAGTACTTC. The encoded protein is CASRADGLNEQYF.

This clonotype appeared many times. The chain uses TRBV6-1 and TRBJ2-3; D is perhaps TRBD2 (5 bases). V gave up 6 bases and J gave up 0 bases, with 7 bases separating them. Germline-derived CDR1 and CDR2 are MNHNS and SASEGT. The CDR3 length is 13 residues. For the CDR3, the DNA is TGTGCCAGCAGAGAGGGTAGCACAGATACGCAGTATTTT. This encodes CASREGSTDTQYF.

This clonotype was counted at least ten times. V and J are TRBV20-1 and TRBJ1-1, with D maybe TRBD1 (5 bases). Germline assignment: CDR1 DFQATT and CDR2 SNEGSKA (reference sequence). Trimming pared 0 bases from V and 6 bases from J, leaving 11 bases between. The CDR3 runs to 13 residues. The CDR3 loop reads CSARDPQGSEAFF. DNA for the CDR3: TGCAGTGCTAGAGATCCTCAGGGTTCTGAAGCTTTCTTT.

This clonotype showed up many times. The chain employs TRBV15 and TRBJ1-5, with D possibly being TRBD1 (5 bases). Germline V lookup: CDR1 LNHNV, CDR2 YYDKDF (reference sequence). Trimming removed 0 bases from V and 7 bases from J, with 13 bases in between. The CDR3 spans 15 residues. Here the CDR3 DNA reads TGTGCCACCAGCAGAGAGGAGGGGAACGGGCAGCCCCAGCATTTT. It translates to CATSREEGNGQPQHF.